In its sample, the clone carrying this T cell receptor (beta chain) was seen many times. These data are taken from a study of regulatory T cells in long-lasting Graves disease. Per the germline V gene, CDR1 is MNHEY and CDR2 is SMNVEV (reference sequence). The CDR3 sequence is 14 residues long. Trimming removed 6 bases from V and 2 bases from J, with 14 bases in between. Time point meaning: newly diagnosed GD, antithyroid drugs for less than 3 months. PBMCs provided the RNA from which the TCR library was made. Construction of TCR beta libraries relied on iRepertoire HTBI primers and on Arm-PCR targeting CDR3 regions. TCRdb re-derived calls from the multiplex PCR reads in MiXCR, one entry per CDR3 protein. The data show 350,000 to 450,000 distinct CDR3 sequences, over 12% seen once. These data are also associated with another study on T cells in Graves' hyperthyroidism and ophthalmopathy.

The sample here was peripheral blood mononuclear cells (PBMCs), taken at new diagnosis, from a patient treated with antithyroid drugs. V and J are TRBV27 and TRBJ2-7; maybe TRBD1 (5 bases). This TCR was recovered from a woman between 35 and 50 years old with Graves disease. DNA of the CDR3: TGTGCCAGCAGGACACATCAGGGAACCTACGAGCAGTACTTC. Its translation: CASRTHQGTYEQYF.